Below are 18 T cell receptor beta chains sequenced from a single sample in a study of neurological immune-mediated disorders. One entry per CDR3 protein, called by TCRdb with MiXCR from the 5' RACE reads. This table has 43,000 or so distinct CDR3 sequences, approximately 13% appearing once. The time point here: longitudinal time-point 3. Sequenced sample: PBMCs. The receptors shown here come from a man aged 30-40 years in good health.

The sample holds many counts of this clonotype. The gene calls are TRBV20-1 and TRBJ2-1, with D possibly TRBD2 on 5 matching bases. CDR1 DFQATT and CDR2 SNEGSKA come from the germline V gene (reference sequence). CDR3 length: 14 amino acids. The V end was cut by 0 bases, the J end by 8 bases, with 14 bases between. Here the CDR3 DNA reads TGCAGTGCTAGAGATGGGGTAGTGGAGGATGAGCAGTTCTTC. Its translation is CSARDGVVEDEQFF.

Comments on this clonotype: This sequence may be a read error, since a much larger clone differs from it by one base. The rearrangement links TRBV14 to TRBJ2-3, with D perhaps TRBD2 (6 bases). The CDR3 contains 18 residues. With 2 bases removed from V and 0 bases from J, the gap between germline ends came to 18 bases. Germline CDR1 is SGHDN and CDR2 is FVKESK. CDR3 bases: TGTGCCAGCAGCCAATGGGTCATAGCGGAACCTAGCACAGATACGCAGTATTTT. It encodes CASSQWVIAEPSTDTQYF.

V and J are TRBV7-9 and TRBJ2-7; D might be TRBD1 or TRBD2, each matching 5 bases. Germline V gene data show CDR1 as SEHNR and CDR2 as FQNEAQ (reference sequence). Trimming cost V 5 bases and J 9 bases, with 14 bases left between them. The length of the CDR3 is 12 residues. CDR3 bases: TGTGCCAGCAGCCCCGGGGCTCTGGCGCAGTACTTC. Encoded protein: CASSPGALAQYF.

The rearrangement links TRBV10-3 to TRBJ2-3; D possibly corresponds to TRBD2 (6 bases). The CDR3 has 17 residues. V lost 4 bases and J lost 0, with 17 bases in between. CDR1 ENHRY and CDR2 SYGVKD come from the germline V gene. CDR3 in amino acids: CAISGARVGTSTDTQYF. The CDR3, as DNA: TGTGCCATCAGTGGGGCGCGGGTTGGGACTAGCACAGATACGCAGTATTTT.

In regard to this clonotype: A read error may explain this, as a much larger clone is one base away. CDR3 sequence (DNA): TGTGCCAGCAGGGGGGGTGCAGGGATCAATCAGCCCCAGCATTTT. It specifies CASRGGAGINQPQHF. V and J are TRBV27 and TRBJ1-5, with D perhaps matching TRBD1 (5 bases). Germline CDR1 and CDR2: MNHEY and SMNVEV (reference sequence). Trimming took off 6 bases at V and 3 bases at J, with 15 bases between the two ends. The CDR3 runs to 15 residues.

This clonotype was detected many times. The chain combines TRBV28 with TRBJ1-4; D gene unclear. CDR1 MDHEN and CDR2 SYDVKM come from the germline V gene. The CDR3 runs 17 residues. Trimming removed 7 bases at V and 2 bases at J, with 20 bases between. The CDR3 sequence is CASTSAIRGPTNEKLFF. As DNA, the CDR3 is TGTGCCAGCACCTCGGCTATCCGCGGGCCGACTAATGAAAAACTGTTTTTT.

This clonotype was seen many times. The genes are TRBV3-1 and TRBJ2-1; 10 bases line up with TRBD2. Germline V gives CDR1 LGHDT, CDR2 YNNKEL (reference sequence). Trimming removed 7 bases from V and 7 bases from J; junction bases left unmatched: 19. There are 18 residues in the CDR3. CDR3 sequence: CASTLSGRYLASRNEQFF. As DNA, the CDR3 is TGTGCCAGCACCCTTAGCGGGAGGTACCTAGCGTCGAGGAATGAGCAGTTCTTC.

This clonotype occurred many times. For the CDR3, the DNA is TGCAGTGCTAGAGACATTGGGTTCAATCAGCCCCAGCATTTT. It is translated as CSARDIGFNQPQHF. The chain has TRBV20-1 and TRBJ1-5; D is ambiguous. Germline CDR1 and CDR2: DFQATT and SNEGSKA (reference sequence). This CDR3 is 14 amino acids long. Trimming removed 0 bases from V and 3 bases from J, with 9 bases in between.

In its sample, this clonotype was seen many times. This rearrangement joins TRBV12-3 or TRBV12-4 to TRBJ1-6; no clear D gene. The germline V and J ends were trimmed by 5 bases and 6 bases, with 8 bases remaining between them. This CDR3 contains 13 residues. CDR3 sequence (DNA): TGTGCCAGCAGTCTAGGACGTAATTCACCCCTCCACTTT. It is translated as CASSLGRNSPLHF.

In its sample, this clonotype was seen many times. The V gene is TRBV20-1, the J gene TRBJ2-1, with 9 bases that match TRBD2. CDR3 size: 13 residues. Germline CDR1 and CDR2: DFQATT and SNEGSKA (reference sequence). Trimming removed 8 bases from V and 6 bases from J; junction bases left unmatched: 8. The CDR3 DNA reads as TGCAGTTTGGACGGGACTAGCCGCAATGAGCAGTTCTTC. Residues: CSLDGTSRNEQFF.

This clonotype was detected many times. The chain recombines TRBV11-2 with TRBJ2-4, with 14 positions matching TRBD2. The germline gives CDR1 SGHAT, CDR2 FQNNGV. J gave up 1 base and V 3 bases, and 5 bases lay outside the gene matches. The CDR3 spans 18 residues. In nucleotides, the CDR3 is TGTGCCAGCAGCTTGACTAGCGGGAGGGCTGGGGCCAAAAACATTCAGTACTTC. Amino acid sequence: CASSLTSGRAGAKNIQYF.

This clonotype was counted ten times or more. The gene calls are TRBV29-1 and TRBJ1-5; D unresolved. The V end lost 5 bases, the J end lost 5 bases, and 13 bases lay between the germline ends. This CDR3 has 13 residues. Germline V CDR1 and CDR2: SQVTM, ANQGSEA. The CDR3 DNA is TGCAGCGTTTTGACCGGACCCTATCAGCCCCAGCATTTT. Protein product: CSVLTGPYQPQHF.

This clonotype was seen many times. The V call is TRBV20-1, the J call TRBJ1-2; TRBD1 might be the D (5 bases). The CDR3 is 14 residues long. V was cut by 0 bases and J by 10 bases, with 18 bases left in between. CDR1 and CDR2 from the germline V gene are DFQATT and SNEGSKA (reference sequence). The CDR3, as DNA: TGCAGTGCTAGAGATTGGAGCAGGGAAGACGACTACACCTTC. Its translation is CSARDWSREDDYTF.

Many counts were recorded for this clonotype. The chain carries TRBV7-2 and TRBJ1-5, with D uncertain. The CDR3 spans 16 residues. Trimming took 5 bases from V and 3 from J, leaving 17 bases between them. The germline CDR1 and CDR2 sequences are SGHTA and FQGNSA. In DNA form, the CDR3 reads TGTGCCAGCAGCCGATCCTACAGCGGCGTCAATCAGCCCCAGCATTTT. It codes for CASSRSYSGVNQPQHF.

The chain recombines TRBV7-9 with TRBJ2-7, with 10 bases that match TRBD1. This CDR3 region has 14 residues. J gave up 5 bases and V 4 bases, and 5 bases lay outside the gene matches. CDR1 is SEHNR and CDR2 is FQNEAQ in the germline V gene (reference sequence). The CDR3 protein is CASSSDRGHNEQYF. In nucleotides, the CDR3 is TGTGCCAGCAGCTCCGACAGGGGGCACAACGAGCAGTACTTC.

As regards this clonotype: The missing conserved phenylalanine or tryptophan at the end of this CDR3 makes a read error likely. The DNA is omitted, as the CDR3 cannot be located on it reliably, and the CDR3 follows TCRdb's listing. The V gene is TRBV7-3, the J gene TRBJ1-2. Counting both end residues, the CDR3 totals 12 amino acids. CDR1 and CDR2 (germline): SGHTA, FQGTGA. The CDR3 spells CASSLSSGFPNL.

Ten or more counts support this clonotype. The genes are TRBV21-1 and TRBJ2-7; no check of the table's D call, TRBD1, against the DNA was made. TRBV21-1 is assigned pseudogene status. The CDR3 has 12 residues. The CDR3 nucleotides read TGTGCCAGCAGCCGAGACAGAGGAGAGCAGTACTTC. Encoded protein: CASSRDRGEQYF.

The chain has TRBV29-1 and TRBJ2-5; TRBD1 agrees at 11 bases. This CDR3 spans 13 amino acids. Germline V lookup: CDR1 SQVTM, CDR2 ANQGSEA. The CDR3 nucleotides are TGCAACACTCGGACAGGGGGCCATGAGACCCAGTACTTC. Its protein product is CNTRTGGHETQYF. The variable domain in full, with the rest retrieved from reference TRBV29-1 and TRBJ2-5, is SAVISQKPSRDICQRGTSLTIQCQVDSQVTMMFWYRQQPGQSLTLIATANQGSEATYESGFVIDKFPISRPNLTFSTLTVSNMSPEDSSIYLCNTRTGGHETQYFGPGTRLLVL.